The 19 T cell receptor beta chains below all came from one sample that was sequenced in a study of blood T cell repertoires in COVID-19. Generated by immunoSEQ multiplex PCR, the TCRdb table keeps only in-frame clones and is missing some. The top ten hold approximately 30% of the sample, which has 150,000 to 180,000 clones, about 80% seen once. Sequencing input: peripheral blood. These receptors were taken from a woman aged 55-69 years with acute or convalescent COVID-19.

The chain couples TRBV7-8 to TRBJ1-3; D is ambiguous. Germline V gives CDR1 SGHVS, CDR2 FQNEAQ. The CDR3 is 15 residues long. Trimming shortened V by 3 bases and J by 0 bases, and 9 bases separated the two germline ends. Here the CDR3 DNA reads TGTGCCAGCAGCTTCCAGGATCACTCTGGAAACACCATATATTTT. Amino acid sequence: CASSFQDHSGNTIYF.

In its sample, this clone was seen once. The CDR3 loop reads CASTRQGSNTGELFF. CDR3 coding DNA: TGTGCCAGTACCCGGCAGGGTTCGAACACCGGGGAGCTGTTTTTT. The rearrangement joins TRBV19 to TRBJ2-2, with D possibly TRBD1 on 5 matching bases. Germline V gives CDR1 LNHDA, CDR2 SQIVND (reference sequence). The CDR3 contains 15 residues. V was pared by 7 bases and J by 0 bases, with 12 bases between.

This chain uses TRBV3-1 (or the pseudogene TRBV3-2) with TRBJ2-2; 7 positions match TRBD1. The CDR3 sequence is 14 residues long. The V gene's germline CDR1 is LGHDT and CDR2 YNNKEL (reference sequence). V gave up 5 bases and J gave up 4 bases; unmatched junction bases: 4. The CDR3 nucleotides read TGTGCCAGCAGCAGTACAGGGGTCACCGGGGAGCTGTTTTTT. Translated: CASSSTGVTGELFF.

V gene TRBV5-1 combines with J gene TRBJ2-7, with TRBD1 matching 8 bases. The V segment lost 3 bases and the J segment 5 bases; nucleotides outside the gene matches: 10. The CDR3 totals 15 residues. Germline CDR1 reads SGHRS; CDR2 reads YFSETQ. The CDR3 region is CASSSGTGGSHEQYF. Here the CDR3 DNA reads TGCGCCAGCAGCTCGGGGACAGGAGGTTCCCACGAGCAGTACTTC.

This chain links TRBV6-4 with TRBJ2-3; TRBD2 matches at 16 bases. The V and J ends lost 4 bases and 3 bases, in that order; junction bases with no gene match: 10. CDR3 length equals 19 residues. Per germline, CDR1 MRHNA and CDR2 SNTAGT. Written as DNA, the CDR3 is TGTGCCAGCAGTGCCGGGACTAGCGGGGGGGCCTCTCGAACAGATACGCAGTATTTT. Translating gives CASSAGTSGGASRTDTQYF.

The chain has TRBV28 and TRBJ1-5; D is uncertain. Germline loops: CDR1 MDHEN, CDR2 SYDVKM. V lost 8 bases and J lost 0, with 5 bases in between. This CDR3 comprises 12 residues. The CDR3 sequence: CASENSNQPQHF. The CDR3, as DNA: TGTGCCAGCGAGAATAGCAATCAGCCCCAGCATTTT. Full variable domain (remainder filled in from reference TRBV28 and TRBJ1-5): DVKVTQSSRYLVKRTGEKVFLECVQDMDHENMFWYRQDPGLGLRLIYFSYDVKMKEKGDIPEGYSVSREKKERFSLILESASTNQTSMYLCASENSNQPQHFGDGTRLSIL.

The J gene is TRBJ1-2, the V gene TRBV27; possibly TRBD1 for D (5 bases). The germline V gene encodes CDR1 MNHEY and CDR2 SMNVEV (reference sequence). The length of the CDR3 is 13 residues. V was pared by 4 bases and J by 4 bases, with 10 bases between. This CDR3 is CASSWERGYGYTF. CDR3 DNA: TGTGCCAGCAGTTGGGAAAGGGGCTATGGCTACACCTTC.

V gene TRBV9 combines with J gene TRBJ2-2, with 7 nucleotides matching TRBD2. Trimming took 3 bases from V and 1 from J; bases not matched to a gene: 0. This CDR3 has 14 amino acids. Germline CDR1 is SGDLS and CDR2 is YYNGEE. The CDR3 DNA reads TGTGCCAGCAGCGCTAGCGGGAACACCGGGGAGCTGTTTTTT. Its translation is CASSASGNTGELFF.

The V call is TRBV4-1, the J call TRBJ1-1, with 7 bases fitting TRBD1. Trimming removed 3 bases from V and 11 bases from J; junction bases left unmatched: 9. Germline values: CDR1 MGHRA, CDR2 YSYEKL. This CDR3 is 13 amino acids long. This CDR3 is CASSHVPQGLAFF. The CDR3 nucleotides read TGCGCCAGCAGCCATGTTCCACAGGGGTTGGCTTTCTTT.

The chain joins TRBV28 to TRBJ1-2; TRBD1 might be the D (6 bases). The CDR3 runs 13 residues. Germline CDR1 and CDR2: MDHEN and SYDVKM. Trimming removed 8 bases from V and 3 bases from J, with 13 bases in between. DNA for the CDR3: TGTGCCAGCGAAGGGGGGGGAGACTATGGCTACACCTTC. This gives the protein CASEGGGDYGYTF.

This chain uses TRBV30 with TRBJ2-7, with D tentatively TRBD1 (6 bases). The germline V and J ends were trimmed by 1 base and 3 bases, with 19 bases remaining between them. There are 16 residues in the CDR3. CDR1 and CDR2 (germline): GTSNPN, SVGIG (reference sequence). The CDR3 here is CAWSEIMGAPSYEQYF. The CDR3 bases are TGTGCCTGGAGTGAAATAATGGGGGCCCCGAGCTACGAGCAGTACTTC.

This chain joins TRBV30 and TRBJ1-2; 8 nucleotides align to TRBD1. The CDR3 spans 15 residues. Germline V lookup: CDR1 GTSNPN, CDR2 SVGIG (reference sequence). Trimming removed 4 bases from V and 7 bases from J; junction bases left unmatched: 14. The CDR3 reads CAWTDQGARGSGYTF. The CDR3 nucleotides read TGTGCCTGGACCGATCAGGGGGCAAGAGGAAGTGGCTACACCTTC.

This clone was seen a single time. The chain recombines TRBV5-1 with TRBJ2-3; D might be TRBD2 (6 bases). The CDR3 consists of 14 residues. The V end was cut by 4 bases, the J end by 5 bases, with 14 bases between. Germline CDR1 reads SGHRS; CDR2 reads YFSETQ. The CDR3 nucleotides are TGCGCCAGCAGCCTAACCTTGGGGGGAGATACGCAGTATTTT. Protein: CASSLTLGGDTQYF.

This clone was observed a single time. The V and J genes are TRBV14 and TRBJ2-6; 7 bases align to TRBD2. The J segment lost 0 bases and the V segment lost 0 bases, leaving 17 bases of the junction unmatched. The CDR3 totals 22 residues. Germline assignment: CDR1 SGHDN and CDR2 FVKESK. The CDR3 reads CASSQDVKGRVGPSSGANVLTF. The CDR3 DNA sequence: TGTGCCAGCAGCCAAGATGTAAAAGGGAGGGTAGGGCCAAGCTCTGGGGCCAACGTCCTGACTTTC.

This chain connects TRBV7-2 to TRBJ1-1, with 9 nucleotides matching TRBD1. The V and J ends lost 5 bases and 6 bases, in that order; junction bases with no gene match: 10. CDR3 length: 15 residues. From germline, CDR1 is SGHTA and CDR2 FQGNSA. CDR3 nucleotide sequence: TGTGCCAGCAGCGCAGACAGGGGGGTCGGCTCTGAAGCTTTCTTT. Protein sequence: CASSADRGVGSEAFF.

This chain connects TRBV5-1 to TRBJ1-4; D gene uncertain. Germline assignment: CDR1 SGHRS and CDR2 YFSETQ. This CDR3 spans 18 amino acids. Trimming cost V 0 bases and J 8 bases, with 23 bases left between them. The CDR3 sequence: CASSLDPATLLMSEKLFF. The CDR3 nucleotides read TGCGCCAGCAGCTTGGATCCCGCCACCCTCCTAATGAGCGAAAAACTGTTTTTT.

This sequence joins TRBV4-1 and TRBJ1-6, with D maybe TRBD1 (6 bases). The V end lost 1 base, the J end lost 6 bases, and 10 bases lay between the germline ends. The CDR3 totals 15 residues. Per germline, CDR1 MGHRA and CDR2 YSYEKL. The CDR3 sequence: CASSQADRSNSPLHF. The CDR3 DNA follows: TGCGCCAGCAGCCAAGCAGACAGGAGTAATTCACCCCTCCACTTT.

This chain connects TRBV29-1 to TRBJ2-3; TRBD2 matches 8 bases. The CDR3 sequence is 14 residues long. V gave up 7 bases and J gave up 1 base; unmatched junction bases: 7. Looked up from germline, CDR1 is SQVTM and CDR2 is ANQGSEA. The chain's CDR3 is CSGGLAGRTDTQYF. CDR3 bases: TGCAGCGGTGGACTAGCTGGTCGCACAGATACGCAGTATTTT.

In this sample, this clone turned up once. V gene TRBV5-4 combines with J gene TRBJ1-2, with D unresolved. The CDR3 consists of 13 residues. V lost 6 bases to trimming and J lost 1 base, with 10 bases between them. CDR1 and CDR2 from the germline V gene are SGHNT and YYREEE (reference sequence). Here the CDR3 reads CASTLQSNYGYTF. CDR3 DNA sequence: TGTGCCAGCACCTTACAGAGTAACTATGGCTACACCTTC.